Each of the 12 T cell receptor beta chains below was sequenced from the same sample in a study of blood T cell repertoires in COVID-19. Generated by immunoSEQ multiplex PCR, the TCRdb table keeps only in-frame clones and is missing some. The data show 200,000 to 300,000 clones, approximately 88% seen once. The sample consisted of PBMCs or T cells enriched from blood (not recorded which). The receptors here all came from a middle-aged woman with acute COVID-19.

The chain joins TRBV6-5 to TRBJ2-7; 7 bases map to TRBD2. V was clipped by 8 bases and J by 7 bases; unmatched bases: 8. The CDR3 has 12 residues. The germline gives CDR1 MNHEY, CDR2 SVGAGI. CDR3 region: CASGKPGGEQYV. The CDR3 coding sequence is TGTGCCAGCGGGAAGCCGGGGGGTGAGCAGTACGTC.

CDR3: CATTPTGYEPPLHF. In DNA, the CDR3 is TGTGCCACCACCCCGACAGGGTATGAACCACCCCTCCACTTT. The J gene is TRBJ1-6, the V gene TRBV24-1, with TRBD1 matching 7 bases. V trimming: 8 bases; J trimming: 11 bases; junction bases outside the gene matches: 11. Germline V lookup: CDR1 KGHDR, CDR2 SFDVKD. CDR3 size: 14 residues.

The chain uses TRBV6-5 and TRBJ1-2, with D unclear. This CDR3 contains 16 residues. In germline, CDR1 is MNHEY, CDR2 SVGAGI. The V end lost 0 bases, the J end lost 6 bases, and 17 bases lay between the germline ends. CDR3 in amino acids: CASSYSGRVVRDGYTF. The CDR3 nucleotides read TGTGCCAGCAGTTACTCTGGGAGGGTTGTAAGGGATGGCTACACCTTC.

The V call is TRBV7-8, the J call TRBJ1-1; D is possibly TRBD1 (5 bases). Germline CDR1 is SGHVS and CDR2 is FQNEAQ. This CDR3 is 17 amino acids long. The germline V and J ends were trimmed by 1 base and 1 base, with 16 bases remaining between them. The CDR3 loop is CASSLVRAVRANTEAFF. CDR3 sequence (DNA): TGTGCCAGCAGCTTAGTCCGTGCGGTCAGGGCGAACACTGAAGCTTTCTTT.

The CDR3 sequence: CASRITPGTGTNSNQPQHF. The CDR3 DNA follows: TGTGCCAGCAGGATTACTCCCGGGACAGGGACCAATAGCAATCAGCCCCAGCATTTT. The V call is TRBV21-1, the J call TRBJ1-5; the table's D call of TRBD1 was not tested on the DNA. TRBV21-1 is an annotated pseudogene. The CDR3 has 19 amino acids.

A few counts support this clone. The chain couples TRBV12-3 or TRBV12-4 to TRBJ2-7; D call uncertain. This CDR3 is built from 12 residues. Between the trimmed V and J ends, which lost 7 bases and 6 bases, there was a span of 13 bases. CDR3 loop: CASTRLGSEQYF. The CDR3, as DNA: TGTGCCAGCACACGCCTCGGGTCCGAGCAGTACTTC.

The chain is built from TRBV10-2 and TRBJ1-1, with 12 bases matching TRBD1. The CDR3 covers 14 residues. The germline gives CDR1 WSHSY, CDR2 SAAADI. The V and J ends lost 7 bases and 8 bases, in that order; junction bases with no gene match: 8. CDR3 sequence: CASIPGQGAVEAFF. The CDR3 DNA reads as TGCGCCAGCATCCCGGGACAGGGGGCTGTCGAAGCTTTCTTT.

The V call is TRBV2, the J call TRBJ1-2; D is unresolved. This CDR3 spans 11 amino acids. V gave up 11 bases and J gave up 2 bases, with 9 bases separating them. CDR1 and CDR2 (germline): SNHLY, FYNNEI. CDR3 sequence reads: CAVTGNYGYTF. CDR3 coding DNA: TGTGCCGTAACGGGGAACTATGGCTACACCTTC.

This rearrangement joins TRBV4-1 to TRBJ1-2; 10 nucleotides line up with TRBD1. Per germline, CDR1 MGHRA and CDR2 YSYEKL. This CDR3 is built from 14 residues. V was pared by 7 bases and J by 5 bases, with 7 bases of the junction left unmatched. In nucleotides, the CDR3 is TGCGCCAGCAATTCCGGACAGGGGGGATATGGCTACACCTTC. Translated: CASNSGQGGYGYTF.

CDR3 amino acids: CASRTEAGTEAFF. CDR3 DNA sequence: TGCGCCAGCAGAACAGAGGCGGGGACTGAAGCTTTCTTT. The chain links TRBV5-1 to TRBJ1-1; D is undetermined. Germline lookup yields CDR1 SGHRS and CDR2 YFSETQ. V gave up 5 bases and J gave up 5 bases, with 13 bases separating them. The CDR3 is made up of 13 amino acids.

The CDR3: CASTRSGGVEQYF. The DNA for the CDR3 is TGTGCCAGCACGAGAAGCGGGGGGGTTGAGCAGTACTTC. This rearrangement joins TRBV12-3 or TRBV12-4 to TRBJ2-7; TRBD2 matches at 10 bases. The CDR3 length is 13 residues. Unmatched junction bases numbered 7, after V lost 7 bases and J lost 7 bases.

This clone has a single count. The chain employs TRBV6-5 and TRBJ1-6; tentative D call: TRBD1 (5 bases). Germline loops: CDR1 MNHEY, CDR2 SVGAGI. This CDR3 contains 15 residues. Trimming stripped 6 bases from V and 8 bases from J, with 17 bases between. CDR3 bases: TGTGCCAGCAGAGGAGGGGCCTTAGGGGATTCACCCCTCCACTTT. Its protein product is CASRGGALGDSPLHF.